This T cell receptor beta chain was retrieved from a study of blood T cell repertoires in COVID-19. Trimming left V 5 bases short and J 3 bases short, with 10 bases between. There are 13 residues in the CDR3. The germline V gene encodes CDR1 SEHNR and CDR2 FQNEAQ (reference sequence). The method was immunoSEQ multiplex PCR; TCRdb's version includes in-frame clones alone and lacks a portion of them. Counted here are 500,000 or so clones, approximately 86% occurring once; the ten biggest clones make up under 0.85%. Researchers sorted participants into cohorts using their self-reported clinical history.

The sample comprised PBMCs or T cells enriched from blood (not recorded which). The sequence was collected from a woman in her late teens or twenties who had recovered from COVID-19. The chain links TRBV7-9 to TRBJ1-2; TRBD1 is a possible D gene (6 bases). The CDR3 is CASSPKGDYGYTF. The CDR3 DNA sequence: TGTGCCAGCAGCCCGAAGGGGGACTATGGCTACACCTTC.